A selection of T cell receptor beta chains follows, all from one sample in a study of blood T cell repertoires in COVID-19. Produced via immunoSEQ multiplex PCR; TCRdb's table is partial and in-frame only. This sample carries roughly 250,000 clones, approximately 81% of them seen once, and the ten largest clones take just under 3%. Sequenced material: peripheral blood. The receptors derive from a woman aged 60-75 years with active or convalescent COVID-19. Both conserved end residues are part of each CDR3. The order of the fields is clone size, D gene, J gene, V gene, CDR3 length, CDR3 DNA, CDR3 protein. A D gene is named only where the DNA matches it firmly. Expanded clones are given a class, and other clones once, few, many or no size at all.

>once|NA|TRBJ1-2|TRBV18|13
TGTGCCAGCTCTGGACAGCCCAACTATGGCTACACCTTC
CASSGQPNYGYTF
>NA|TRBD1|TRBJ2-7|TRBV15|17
TGTGCCACCAGCAGGCTAAGAGTGGGACAGAATAGGGACGAGCAGTACTTC
CATSRLRVGQNRDEQYF
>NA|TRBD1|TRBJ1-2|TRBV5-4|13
TGTGCCAGCAGCCCGGGACAGGGGGGCGGCTACACCTTC
CASSPGQGGGYTF
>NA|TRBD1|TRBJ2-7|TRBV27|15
TGTGCCAGCAGTTTATCAGGACAGGGCACCTACGAGCAGTACTTC
CASSLSGQGTYEQYF
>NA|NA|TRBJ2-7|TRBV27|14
TGTGCCAGCAGTAGGAGGGGAGAAACCTACGAGCAGTACTTC
CASSRRGETYEQYF
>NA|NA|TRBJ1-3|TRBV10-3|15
TGTGCCATCAGTTTTCCAGGGAACTCTGGAAACACCATATATTTT
CAISFPGNSGNTIYF
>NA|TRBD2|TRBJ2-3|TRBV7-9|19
TGTGCCAGCAGCGTCGATGGGCGGGGGGGCCTGTATGCGACAGATACGCAGTATTTT
CASSVDGRGGLYATDTQYF
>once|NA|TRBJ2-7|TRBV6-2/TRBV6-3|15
TGTGCCAGCAGTTACCCCCTCAGGGTCTCCTACGAGCAGTACTTC
CASSYPLRVSYEQYF
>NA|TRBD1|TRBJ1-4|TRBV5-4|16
TGTGCCAGCAGCCCGACAGGGGACGCAACTAATGAAAAACTGTTTTTT
CASSPTGDATNEKLFF
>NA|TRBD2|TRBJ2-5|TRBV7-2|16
TGTGCCAGCAGCTCCTCTCTGCGGGGGGGGCAAGAGACCCAGTACTTC
CASSSSLRGGQETQYF
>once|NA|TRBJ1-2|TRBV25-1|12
TGTGCCAGCAGTGGCAGGTCGTATGGCTACACCTTC
CASSGRSYGYTF
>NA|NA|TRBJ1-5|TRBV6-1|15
TGTGCCAGCAGTGAAATGGGGGGAAGGAGTCAGCCCCAGCATTTT
CASSEMGGRSQPQHF
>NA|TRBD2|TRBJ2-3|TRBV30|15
TGTGCCTGGAACCGACTAGCGGGGGATTCAGATACGCAGTATTTT
CAWNRLAGDSDTQYF
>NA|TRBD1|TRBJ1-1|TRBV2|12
TGTGCCAGCAGTCCACAGGGGGGTTCGGCTTTCTTT
CASSPQGGSAFF
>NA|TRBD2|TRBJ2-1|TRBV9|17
TGTGCCAGCAGCGTAGGCGGTCGGGTCGGGGGGTACAATGAGCAGTTCTTC
CASSVGGRVGGYNEQFF
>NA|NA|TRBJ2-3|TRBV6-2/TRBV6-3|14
TGTGCCAGCAGTCACCGGGACAACCTCGATACGCAGTATTTT
CASSHRDNLDTQYF
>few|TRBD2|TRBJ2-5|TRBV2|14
TGTGCCAGCAGGGGGCGGTCTAGCGGGGGGACCCAGTACTTC
CASRGRSSGGTQYF
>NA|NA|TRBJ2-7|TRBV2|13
TGTGCCAGCAGTGATACGGCCGGAGTGGAGCAGTACTTC
CASSDTAGVEQYF
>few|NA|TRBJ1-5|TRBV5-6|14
TGTGCCAGCAGCACTCCAGGTCCCGGTCAGCCCCAGCATTTT
CASSTPGPGQPQHF
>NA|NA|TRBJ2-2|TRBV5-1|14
TGCGCCAGCAGCTCACTGCTAGGGGTCGGGGAGCTGTTTTTT
CASSSLLGVGELFF
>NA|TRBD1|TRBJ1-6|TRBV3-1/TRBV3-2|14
TGTGCCAGCAGCGGACAGGGGAGTAATTCACCCCTCCACTTT
CASSGQGSNSPLHF
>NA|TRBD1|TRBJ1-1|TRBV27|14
TGTGCCAGCAGTTTCGGCAGGGGGAGAACTGAAGCTTTCTTT
CASSFGRGRTEAFF
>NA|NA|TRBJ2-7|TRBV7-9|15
TGTGCCAGCAGCTTAGCTAACAGGGTCTCCTACGAGCAGTACTTC
CASSLANRVSYEQYF
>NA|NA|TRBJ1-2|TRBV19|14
TGTGCCAGTAGTCGGGGGGCGCCGGGCTATGGCTACACCTTC
CASSRGAPGYGYTF
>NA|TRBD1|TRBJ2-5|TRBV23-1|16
TGCGCCAGCAGTCCGGGACAGTGTATAACCGCCGAGACCCAGTACTTC
CASSPGQCITAETQYF
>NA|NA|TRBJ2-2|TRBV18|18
TGTGCCAGCTCACCTAGCGGACTTATCTTCGCGAACACCGGGGAGCTGTTTTTT
CASSPSGLIFANTGELFF
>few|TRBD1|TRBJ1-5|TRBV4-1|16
TGCGCCAGCAGCCCAGGGACAGGATTTAGCAATCAGCCCCAGCATTTT
CASSPGTGFSNQPQHF
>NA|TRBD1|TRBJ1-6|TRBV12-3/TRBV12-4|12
TGTGCCAGCATCGGGACAGACCTCACCCTCCACTTT
CASIGTDLTLHF
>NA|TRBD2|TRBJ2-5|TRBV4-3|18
TGCGCCAGCAGCCCGGGACTAGACAGTGGAAATGGGCGGGGGACCCAGTACTTC
CASSPGLDSGNGRGTQYF
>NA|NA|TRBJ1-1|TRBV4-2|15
TGTGCCAGCAGCCAAGAGAGGCAAGTGAACACTGAAGCTTTCTTT
CASSQERQVNTEAFF
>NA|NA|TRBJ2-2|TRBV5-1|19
TGCGCCAGCACCATCCTGGGGCGTAATCGCTTTTCGAACACCGGGGAGCTGTTTTTT
CASTILGRNRFSNTGELFF
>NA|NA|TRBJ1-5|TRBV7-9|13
TGTGCCAGCAGCCTTAGGAAGGGGCAGCCCCAGCATTTT
CASSLRKGQPQHF
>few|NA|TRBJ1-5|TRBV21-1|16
TGTGCCAGCGCCGTGGGCAGCTCGTATAGCAATCAGCCCCAGCATTTT
CASAVGSSYSNQPQHF
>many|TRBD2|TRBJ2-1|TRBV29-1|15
TGCAGCGTCCCCACTGAGCGGGGGGGGTGGGATGAGCAGTTCTTC
CSVPTERGGWDEQFF
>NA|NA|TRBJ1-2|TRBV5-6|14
TGTGCCAGCAGCTTGGGTCGGTACAGCTATGGCTACACCTTC
CASSLGRYSYGYTF
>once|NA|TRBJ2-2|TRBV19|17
TGTGCCAGTAGTACCCCCCCCACTAGTCGGGTCACCGGGGAGCTGTTTTTT
CASSTPPTSRVTGELFF
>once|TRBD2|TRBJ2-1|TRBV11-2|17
TGTGCCAGCAGCCCGCGGGCTAGCGGGGGGGCTTGGGGTGAGCAGTTCTTC
CASSPRASGGAWGEQFF
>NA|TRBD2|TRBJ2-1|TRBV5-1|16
TGCGCCAGCAGCTCGGGGGGGAGCAGCTCCTACAATGAGCAGTTCTTC
CASSSGGSSSYNEQFF
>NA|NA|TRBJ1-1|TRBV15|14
TGTGCCACCAGCAGAGATATCGGGAACACTGAAGCTTTCTTT
CATSRDIGNTEAFF
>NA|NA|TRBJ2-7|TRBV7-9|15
TGTGCCAGCAGCTTGACCCCAGTCCAGGGCTACGAGCAGTACTTC
CASSLTPVQGYEQYF
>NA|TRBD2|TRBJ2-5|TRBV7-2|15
TGTGCCAGCAGCCTACTAGCGGGGGGCCAAGAGACCCAGTACTTC
CASSLLAGGQETQYF
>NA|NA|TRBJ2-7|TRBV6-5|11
TGTGCCAGCAGCCACTTCTACGAGCAGTACTTC
CASSHFYEQYF
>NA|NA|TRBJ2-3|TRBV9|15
TGTGCCAGCAGCGAAGAGGGTAAAAGCACAGATACGCAGTATTTT
CASSEEGKSTDTQYF
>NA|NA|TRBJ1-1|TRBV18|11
TGTGCCAGCTCACCGGGGGGAAAAGCTTTCTTT
CASSPGGKAFF
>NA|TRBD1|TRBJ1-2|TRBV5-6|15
TGTGCCAGCAGCCCGGGAACAGGGGGCGTTTATGGCTACACCTTC
CASSPGTGGVYGYTF